The rows below give T cell receptor beta chains drawn from one sample of a study of blood T cell repertoires in COVID-19. Sequencing used immunoSEQ multiplex PCR; TCRdb keeps in-frame clones, though not all of them. The sample records around 85,000 clones, 86% being singletons. The source material was peripheral blood. The receptors derive from a man aged 50-59 years with active COVID-19. CDR3s include the opening cysteine and the closing phenylalanine or tryptophan.

j_gene,v_gene,CDR3aa
TRBJ2-2,TRBV7-3,CASSPGQGRTGELFF
TRBJ1-1,TRBV5-1,CASSVAVGAGGEAFF
TRBJ2-7,TRBV19,CASTERNFRDEQYF
TRBJ2-3,TRBV5-1,CASSLRTSGAATDTQYF
TRBJ2-3,TRBV5-1,CASSLPTGGGSDTQYF
TRBJ2-7,TRBV6-5,CASSSDFRDRGSEQYF
TRBJ2-2,TRBV5-5,CASSADRGRGTGELFF
TRBJ1-5,TRBV18,CASSPGGYQPQHF
TRBJ1-5,TRBV18,CASSRTGGSDISNQPQHF
TRBJ1-5,TRBV10-2,CASSEPGYNQPQHF
TRBJ1-5,TRBV3-1/TRBV3-2,CASRGPGFLSNQPQHF
TRBJ2-7,TRBV5-5,CASSPGQGLYEQYF
TRBJ2-1,TRBV18,CASSPLAGGSSYNEQFF
TRBJ1-5,TRBV2,CASSREGGRYNQPQHF
TRBJ2-7,TRBV6-5,CASSYSSPGPYEQYF
TRBJ1-1,TRBV7-3,CASRFTGGTEAFF
TRBJ2-4,TRBV28,CASSLSVPGQVNF
TRBJ2-2,TRBV30,CAWSPGQGWGTGELFF
TRBJ1-2,TRBV19,CASSVQGANYGYTF
TRBJ1-2,TRBV19,CASSLRDSGYGYTF
TRBJ2-7,TRBV5-6,CASSWGFGSSYEQYF
TRBJ2-1,TRBV28,CASSAPASGRAGSSYNEQFF
TRBJ2-1,TRBV7-3,CASSLTARLAGGPDDSNEQFF
TRBJ2-3,TRBV5-6,CASSSLAFSTDTQYF
TRBJ2-3,TRBV2,CASTREPDTQYF
TRBJ2-7,TRBV19,CASSISATGNGYEQYF